Sequencing of this TCR beta chain was carried out in a study of patients and donors after allogeneic stem cell transplantation. Ten or more counts support this clonotype. The CDR3 consists of 13 residues. V trimming: 4 bases; J trimming: 13 bases; junction bases outside the gene matches: 6. A single record per CDR3 protein comes from TCRdb applying MiXCR to the RT-PCR reads. The profile shows almost 90,000 distinct CDR3 sequences, roughly 4.9% of them singletons. This TCR was sampled from a human donor who was either an allogeneic HSCT recipient or a stem cell or donor lymphocyte infusion donor (not recorded which). It is not recorded whose cells these are; they may come from a transplant donor. The sequenced sample consisted of blood, either unsorted or a sorted T cell fraction (not recorded which). V usage is TRBV12-3 or TRBV12-4 and J usage is TRBJ1-6; 8 bases match TRBD1. This CDR3 reads CASSSRQGAPLHF. Here the CDR3 DNA reads TGTGCCAGCAGTTCGAGGCAGGGGGCCCCCCTCCACTTT.